This T cell receptor (beta chain) was observed in a study of blood T cell repertoires in COVID-19. In the study overall: Specimens from acute and convalescent COVID-19 originated in the United States, Italy and Spain.

The length of the CDR3 is 15 residues. Deletions cut 6 bases from V and 0 bases from J, with 9 bases between. The germline V gene has CDR1 MNHEY and CDR2 SVGAGI. Clones were sequenced by immunoSEQ multiplex PCR, and TCRdb holds only the in-frame ones, with some missing. The sample comprises 200,000 to 300,000 clones, approximately 84% of which are singletons, and approximately 1.9% rests with the top ten. The TCR sequence derives from a woman older than 75 with acute or convalescent COVID-19. The sequenced material came from peripheral blood. The chain recombines TRBV6-5 with TRBJ2-6; D uncertain. CDR3 DNA: TGTGCCAGCAGCCGACTGTACTCTGGGGCCAACGTCCTGACTTTC. Translating gives CASSRLYSGANVLTF.